The rows below give T cell receptor beta chains drawn from one sample of a study of cytomegalovirus exposure and HLA in healthy donors. Libraries were prepared by immunoSEQ multiplex PCR; TCRdb keeps only in-frame clonotypes and omits some of them. Among some 80,000 clones listed, around 95% were seen once. The specimen sequenced was PBMCs. All receptors come from a woman under 30 in good health and CMV-seronegative. CDR3s leave out the opening cysteine and the closing phenylalanine or tryptophan. The order of the fields is V gene, clone size, CDR3 protein. Not all rows give a size; the values are once, few, many and, for expanded clones, a class.

V: TRBV7-6; size: .; CDR3: ASSFSGGEANEQF
V: TRBV4-3; size: .; CDR3: ASSQFRGETQY
V: TRBV11-2; size: .; CDR3: ASSPTTSGRYYEQF
V: TRBV7-8; size: .; CDR3: ASSLGQGGNTIY
V: TRBV7-2; size: .; CDR3: ASSVTSGLQETQY
V: TRBV14; size: .; CDR3: ASSQTGIGYGYT
V: TRBV5-4; size: .; CDR3: ASSLQGNAYEQY
V: TRBV5-1; size: .; CDR3: ASSPQREKNNEQF
V: TRBV29-1; size: .; CDR3: SGFGGRGATEAF
V: TRBV6-5; size: .; CDR3: ASSYSRLADNEQF
V: TRBV18; size: .; CDR3: ASSPTGNQPQH
V: TRBV10-1; size: .; CDR3: ASSLDRDETQY
V: TRBV7-6; size: once; CDR3: ASSPRPTGELF
V: TRBV7-2; size: .; CDR3: ASSYSGRTDTQY
V: TRBV28; size: once; CDR3: ASSLEGTVYNEQF
V: TRBV25-1; size: .; CDR3: ASSIRQNIQY
V: TRBV9; size: .; CDR3: ASSATPAHEQY
V: TRBV7-2; size: .; CDR3: ASSLVLGGGGSGAF
V: TRBV21-1; size: .; CDR3: ASRIYGEDEQF
V: TRBV5-1; size: .; CDR3: ASSLAGTGYGNTIY
V: TRBV5-1; size: .; CDR3: ASRETGGNQPQH
V: TRBV7-6; size: .; CDR3: ASSLAQLAGGHEQF
V: TRBV19; size: few; CDR3: ASSIARGNSPLH
V: TRBV6-5; size: .; CDR3: ASSSNEEETQY
V: TRBV30; size: .; CDR3: AWSVHDRTGVTEAF
V: TRBV5-4; size: .; CDR3: ASSLEGTGGARGYT
V: TRBV6-6; size: .; CDR3: ASSYSSSDTQY
V: TRBV6-1; size: .; CDR3: ASTRWGSNTEAF
V: TRBV9; size: once; CDR3: ASSVYDGSNEKLF
V: TRBV6-4; size: .; CDR3: ASSPGTGVRTGELF
V: TRBV7-2; size: .; CDR3: ASSSRPRLNEKLF